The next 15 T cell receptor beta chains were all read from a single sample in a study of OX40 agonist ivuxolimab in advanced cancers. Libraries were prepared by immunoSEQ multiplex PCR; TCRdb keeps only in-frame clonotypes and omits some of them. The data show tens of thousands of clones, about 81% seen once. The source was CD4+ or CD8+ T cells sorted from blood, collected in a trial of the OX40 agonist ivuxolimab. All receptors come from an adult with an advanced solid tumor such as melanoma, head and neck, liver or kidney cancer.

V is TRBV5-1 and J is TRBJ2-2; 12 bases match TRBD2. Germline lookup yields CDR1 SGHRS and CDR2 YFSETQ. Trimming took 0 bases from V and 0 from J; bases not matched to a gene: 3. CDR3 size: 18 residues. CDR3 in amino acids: CASSLALAGGTNTGELFF. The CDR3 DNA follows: TGCGCCAGCAGCTTGGCCCTAGCGGGGGGGACGAACACCGGGGAGCTGTTTTTT.

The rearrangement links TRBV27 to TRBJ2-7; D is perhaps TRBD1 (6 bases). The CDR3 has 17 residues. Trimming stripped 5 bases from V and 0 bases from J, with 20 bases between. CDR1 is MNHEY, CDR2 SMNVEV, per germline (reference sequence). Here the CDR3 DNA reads TGTGCCAGCAGTCCCGAGGGGAGCCGGGGACACTCCTACGAGCAGTACTTC. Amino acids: CASSPEGSRGHSYEQYF.

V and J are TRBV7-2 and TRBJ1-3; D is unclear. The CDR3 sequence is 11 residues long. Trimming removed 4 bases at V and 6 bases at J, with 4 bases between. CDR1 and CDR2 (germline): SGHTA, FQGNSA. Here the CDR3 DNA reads TGTGCCAGCAGCTGGATAAACACCATATATTTT. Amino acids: CASSWINTIYF.

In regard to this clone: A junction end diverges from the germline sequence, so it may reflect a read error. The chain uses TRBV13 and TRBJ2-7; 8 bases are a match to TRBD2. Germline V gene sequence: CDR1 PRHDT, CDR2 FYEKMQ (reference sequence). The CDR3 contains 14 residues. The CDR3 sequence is CASSFWGAGVSLDF. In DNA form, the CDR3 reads TGTGCCAGCAGCTTCTGGGGAGCGGGGGTTTCCTTGGACTTC.

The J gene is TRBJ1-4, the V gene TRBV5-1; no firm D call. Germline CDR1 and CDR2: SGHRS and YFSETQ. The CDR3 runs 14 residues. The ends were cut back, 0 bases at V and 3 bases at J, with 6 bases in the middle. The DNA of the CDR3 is TGCGCCAGCAGCTTGGGGGGAGCTAATGAAAAACTGTTTTTT. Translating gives CASSLGGANEKLFF.

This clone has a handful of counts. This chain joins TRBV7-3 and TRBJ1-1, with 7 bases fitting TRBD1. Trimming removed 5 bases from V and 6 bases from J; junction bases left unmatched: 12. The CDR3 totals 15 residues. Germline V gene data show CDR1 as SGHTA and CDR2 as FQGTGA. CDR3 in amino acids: CASSVPGGEIAEAFF. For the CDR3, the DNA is TGTGCCAGCAGCGTCCCAGGGGGGGAGATTGCTGAAGCTTTCTTT.

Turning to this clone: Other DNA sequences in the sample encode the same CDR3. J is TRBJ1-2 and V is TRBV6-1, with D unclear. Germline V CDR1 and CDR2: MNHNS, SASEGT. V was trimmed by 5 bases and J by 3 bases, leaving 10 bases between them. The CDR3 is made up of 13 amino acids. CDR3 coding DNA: TGTGCCAGCAGTATTCCCCCTGACTATGGCTACACCTTC. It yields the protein CASSIPPDYGYTF.

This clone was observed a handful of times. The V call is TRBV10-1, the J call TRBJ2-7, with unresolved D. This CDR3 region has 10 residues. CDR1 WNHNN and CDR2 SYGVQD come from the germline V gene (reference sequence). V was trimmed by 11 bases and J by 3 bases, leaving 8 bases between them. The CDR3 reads CAGWGYEQYF. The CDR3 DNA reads TGCGCCGGCTGGGGCTACGAGCAGTACTTC.

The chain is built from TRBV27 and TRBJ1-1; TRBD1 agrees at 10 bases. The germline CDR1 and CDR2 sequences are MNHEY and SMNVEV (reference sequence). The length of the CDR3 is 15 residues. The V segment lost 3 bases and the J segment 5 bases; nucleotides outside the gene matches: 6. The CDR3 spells CASSLRDRGGTEAFF. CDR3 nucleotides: TGTGCCAGCAGTTTGCGGGACAGGGGAGGAACTGAAGCTTTCTTT.

The CDR3 loop is CASSQLTSGAYNEQFF. The CDR3 DNA follows: TGCGCCAGCAGCCAACTTACTAGCGGGGCCTACAATGAGCAGTTCTTC. The V gene is TRBV5-1, the J gene TRBJ2-1; TRBD2 aligns across 10 bases. V lost 4 bases, J lost 2 bases, and 6 bases stayed unmatched. The CDR3 consists of 16 residues. Germline CDR1 SGHRS, CDR2 YFSETQ.

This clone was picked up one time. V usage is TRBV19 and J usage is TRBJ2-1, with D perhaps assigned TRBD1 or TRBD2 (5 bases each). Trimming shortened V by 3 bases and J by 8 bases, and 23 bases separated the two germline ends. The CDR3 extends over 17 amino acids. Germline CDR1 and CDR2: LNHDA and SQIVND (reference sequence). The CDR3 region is CASSIPGPTQKDDEQFF. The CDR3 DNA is TGTGCCAGTAGTATCCCGGGACCGACGCAAAAAGACGATGAGCAGTTCTTC.

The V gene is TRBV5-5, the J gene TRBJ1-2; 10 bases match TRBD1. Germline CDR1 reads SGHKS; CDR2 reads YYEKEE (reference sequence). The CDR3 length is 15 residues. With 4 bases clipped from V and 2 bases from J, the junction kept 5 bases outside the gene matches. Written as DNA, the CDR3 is TGTGCCAGCAGCCTGACAGGGGGCGCCAACTATGGCTACACCTTC. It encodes CASSLTGGANYGYTF.

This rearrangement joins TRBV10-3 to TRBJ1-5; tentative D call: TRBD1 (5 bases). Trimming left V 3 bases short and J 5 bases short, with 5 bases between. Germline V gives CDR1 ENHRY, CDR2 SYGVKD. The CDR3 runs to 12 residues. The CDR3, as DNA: TGTGCCATCAGTGAAGGGGATCAGCCCCAGCATTTT. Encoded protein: CAISEGDQPQHF.

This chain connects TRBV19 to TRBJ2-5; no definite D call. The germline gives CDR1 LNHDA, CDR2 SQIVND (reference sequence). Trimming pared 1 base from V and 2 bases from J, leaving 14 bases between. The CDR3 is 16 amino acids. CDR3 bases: TGTGCCAGTAGTATAGGGCAAGGCCGTCCACAAGAGACCCAGTACTTC. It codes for CASSIGQGRPQETQYF.

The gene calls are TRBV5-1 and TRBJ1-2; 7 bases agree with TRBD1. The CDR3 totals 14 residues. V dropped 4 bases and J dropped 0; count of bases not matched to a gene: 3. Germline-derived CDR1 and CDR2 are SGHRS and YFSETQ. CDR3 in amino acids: CASSGGTANYGYTF. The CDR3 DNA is TGCGCCAGCAGCGGAGGGACAGCTAACTATGGCTACACCTTC.